The count of the clone carrying this T cell receptor (beta chain) is one. This CDR3 has 13 residues. Germline values: CDR1 SGHNT, CDR2 YENEEA. The sample comes from a study of tumor-infiltrating lymphocytes in oesophageal squamous cell carcinoma. TCRdb passed the PCR reads through MiXCR, listing each CDR3 protein once. The sample has some 12,000 distinct CDR3 sequences, around 50% seen once. Sequenced sample: esophageal tumor tissue. The chain couples TRBV11-3 to TRBJ2-5; TRBD2 agrees at 8 bases. Gene TRBJ2-1 matches the end of the DNA better, so the J call may be wrong. The receptor's source is a male donor with esophageal squamous cell carcinoma. The CDR3 sequence is CASSPGGAKEQFF. The DNA for the CDR3 is TGTGCCAGCAGCCCCGGGGGGGCCAAGGAGCAGTTCTTC.